Each of the 10 T cell receptor beta chains below was sequenced from the same sample in a study of T cell responses to AZD1222 COVID-19 vaccine (dated by TCRdb to about 2021). Libraries came from the immunoSEQ multiplex PCR assay. TCRdb holds this immuneACCESS table with in-frame rearrangements only. Some clones are missing; in checked studies, unresolved V genes explain under half, and the rest has no known cause. This sample comprises 140,000 to 150,000 clones, roughly nine tenths of them detected only once. The top ten constitute around 4.9% of the sample. The label giving this sample's time point can be read as: baseline before first vaccination. Sequences were derived from peripheral blood, sampled on day 0 of AZD1222 vaccination. The source of these receptors is an adult in good health.

The chain employs TRBV13 and TRBJ1-2; weak D call: TRBD1 (6 bases). This CDR3 spans 15 amino acids. V lost 2 bases, J lost 6 bases, and 16 bases lay in between. CDR1 and CDR2 (germline): PRHDT, FYEKMQ (reference sequence). In nucleotides, the CDR3 is TGTGCCAGCAGCTTACTTACAGGGCACGACGATGGCTACACCTTC. As protein: CASSLLTGHDDGYTF.

The V gene is TRBV9, the J gene TRBJ2-1, with 9 bases that match TRBD2. V was pared by 0 bases and J by 5 bases, with 6 bases of the junction left unmatched. Looked up from germline, CDR1 is SGDLS and CDR2 is YYNGEE. The CDR3 length is 16 residues. CDR3 DNA: TGTGCCAGCAGCGTAGATGCGGCTAGCGGGGACAATGAGCAGTTCTTC. Amino acids: CASSVDAASGDNEQFF.

In its sample, this clone was seen once. The chain carries TRBV30 and TRBJ1-1; unclear D gene. The CDR3 sequence is 14 residues long. Germline V lookup: CDR1 GTSNPN, CDR2 SVGIG (reference sequence). Trimming took 5 bases from V and 0 from J, leaving 13 bases between them. CDR3 bases: TGTGCCTGGGGATCTGGCCTTTTGAACACTGAAGCTTTCTTT. This encodes CAWGSGLLNTEAFF.

The V call is TRBV9, the J call TRBJ1-4; D might be TRBD1 (6 bases). V lost 1 base and J 6 bases, leaving 13 bases between the germline ends. The germline V gene has CDR1 SGDLS and CDR2 YYNGEE. The CDR3 is 15 amino acids. The DNA of the CDR3 is TGTGCCAGCAGCGTAATGGGGACATGGGATGAAAAACTGTTTTTT. It yields the protein CASSVMGTWDEKLFF.

CDR3 sequence: CASSPRGGVRLFF. As DNA, the CDR3 is TGTGCCAGCAGCCCCCGCGGGGGGGTCCGTCTGTTCTTC. The chain employs TRBV27 and TRBJ2-1, with 9 bases identical to TRBD2. Trimming cost V 6 bases and J 15 bases; bases outside gene matches: 12. Germline V CDR1 and CDR2: MNHEY, SMNVEV (reference sequence). The CDR3 runs 13 residues.

V usage is TRBV11-2 and J usage is TRBJ2-5, with TRBD2 identical over 10 bases. Germline CDR1 reads SGHAT; CDR2 reads FQNNGV. Losses at the gene ends were 1 base for V and 4 bases for J; bases not matched to a gene: 6. The CDR3 extends over 16 amino acids. DNA for the CDR3: TGTGCCAGCAGCTTAGGAGCTAGCGGGAGCGGAGAGACCCAGTACTTC. Protein: CASSLGASGSGETQYF. Together with reference TRBV11-2 and TRBJ2-5, the CDR3 gives the full variable domain: EAGVAQSPRYKIIEKRQSVAFWCNPISGHATLYWYQQILGQGPKLLIQFQNNGVVDDSQLPKDRFSAERLKGVDSTLKIQPAKLEDSAVYLCASSLGASGSGETQYFGPGTRLLVL.

V gene TRBV10-3 combines with J gene TRBJ2-2; TRBD2 agrees at 11 bases. CDR1 and CDR2 (germline): ENHRY, SYGVKD. Trimming at V came to 3 bases and at J to 4 bases, leaving 1 base not matched to a gene. The CDR3 has 15 residues. This CDR3 is CAISDSGRATGELFF. The CDR3 nucleotides are TGTGCCATCAGTGATAGCGGGAGGGCCACCGGGGAGCTGTTTTTT.

The chain recombines TRBV21-1 with TRBJ1-6. TRBV21-1 is noted as a pseudogene. The CDR3 length is 20 residues. The CDR3, as DNA: TGTGCCAGCAGCAACGTGCCGGGGGCCCCAAAAAGCTCCTATAATTCACCCCTCCACTTT. As protein: CASSNVPGAPKSSYNSPLHF.

The chain uses TRBV6-6 and TRBJ1-1; TRBD1 matches 7 bases. Losses at the gene ends were 5 bases for V and 0 bases for J; bases not matched to a gene: 9. The CDR3 loop spans 16 amino acids. Germline V gives CDR1 MNHNY, CDR2 SVGAGI (reference sequence). CDR3: CASSNRQGVVNTEAFF. The DNA of the CDR3 is TGTGCCAGCAGTAACCGACAGGGAGTGGTGAACACTGAAGCTTTCTTT.

V is TRBV18 and J is TRBJ2-1; the match to TRBD1 covers 9 bases. This CDR3 comprises 14 residues. Per the germline V gene, CDR1 is KGHSH and CDR2 is LQKENI. V gave up 3 bases and J gave up 6 bases; unmatched junction bases: 3. CDR3 in amino acids: CASSPWDRANEQFF. The CDR3 DNA sequence: TGTGCCAGCTCACCGTGGGACAGGGCCAATGAGCAGTTCTTC.